The rows below give T cell receptor beta chains drawn from one sample of a study of Graves' ophthalmopathy and Graves' hyperthyroidism. TCRdb re-called the multiplex PCR reads through MiXCR, storing one row per CDR3 protein. The data contain around 590,000 distinct CDR3 sequences, just under 40% of them singletons. Material for sequencing was peripheral blood or thyroid tissue (not recorded which). All receptors derive from an adult man with Graves' hyperthyroidism. CDR3s include the opening cysteine and the closing phenylalanine or tryptophan. A D gene is named only where the DNA matches it firmly. The size field is filled for only some rows; it gives once, few, many or a size class.

V gene	clone size	D gene	J gene	CDR3 protein	CDR3 DNA
TRBV7-9	NA	TRBD2	TRBJ2-7	CASSLASGNLGLYF	TGCGCCAGCAGCTTGGCTAGCGGGAACTTAGGGCTGTACTTC
TRBV24-1	few	NA	TRBJ2-1	CATSDPRGTLYNEQFF	TGTGCCACCAGTGATCCTCGAGGGACACTCTACAATGAGCAGTTCTTC
TRBV2	many	NA	TRBJ1-1	CASSEDVGFRNTEAFF	TGTGCCAGCAGTGAAGATGTAGGGTTTAGGAACACTGAAGCTTTCTTT
TRBV2	NA	TRBD1	TRBJ2-5	CASVGQGAETQYF	TGTGCCAGCGTTGGACAGGGGGCCGAGACCCAGTACTTC
TRBV4-2	many	TRBD2	TRBJ2-5	CASSQDLLAGGQETQYF	TGTGCCAGCAGCCAAGATCTACTAGCGGGAGGTCAAGAGACCCAGTACTTC
TRBV7-9	NA	NA	TRBJ1-6	CASSLGLENSPLHF	TGTGCCAGCAGCTTAGGTTTAGAGAATTCACCCCTCCACTTT
TRBV7-8	NA	TRBD2	TRBJ2-1	CASSLDQVGGREQFF	TGTGCCAGCAGCTTAGATCAAGTGGGGGGGAGGGAGCAGTTCTTC
TRBV3-1	few	NA	TRBJ1-3	CASSQEFGFSGNTIYF	TGTGCCAGCAGCCAAGAGTTCGGGTTTTCTGGAAACACCATATATTTT
TRBV20-1	many	NA	TRBJ1-6	CSARSGPSNSPLHF	TGCAGTGCTAGGTCGGGGCCGTCTAATTCACCCCTCCACTTT
TRBV10-3	NA	TRBD1	TRBJ1-2	CASRAGQQNYGHTF	TGTGCCAGCAGAGCGGGACAGCAAAACTATGGCCACACCTTC